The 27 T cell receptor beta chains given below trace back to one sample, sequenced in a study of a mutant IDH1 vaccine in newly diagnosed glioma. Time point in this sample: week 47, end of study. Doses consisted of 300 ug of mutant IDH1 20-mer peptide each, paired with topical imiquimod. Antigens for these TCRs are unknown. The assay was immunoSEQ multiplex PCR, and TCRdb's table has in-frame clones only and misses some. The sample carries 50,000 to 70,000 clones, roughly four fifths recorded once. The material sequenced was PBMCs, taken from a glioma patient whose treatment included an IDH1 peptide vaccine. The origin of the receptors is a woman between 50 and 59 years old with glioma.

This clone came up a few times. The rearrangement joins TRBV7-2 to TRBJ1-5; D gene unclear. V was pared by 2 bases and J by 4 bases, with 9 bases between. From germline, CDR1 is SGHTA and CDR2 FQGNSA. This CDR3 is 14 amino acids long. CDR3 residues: CASSLMAGNQPQHF. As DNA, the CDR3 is TGTGCCAGCAGCTTAATGGCAGGTAATCAGCCCCAGCATTTT.

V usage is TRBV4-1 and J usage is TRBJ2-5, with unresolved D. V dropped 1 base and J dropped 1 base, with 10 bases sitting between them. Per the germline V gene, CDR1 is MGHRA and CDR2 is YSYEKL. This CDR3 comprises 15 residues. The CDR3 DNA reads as TGCGCCAGCAGCCAAGTCATCCATATCCAAGAGACCCAGTACTTC. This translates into CASSQVIHIQETQYF.

This chain's CDR3 is CASSPPGGIQHF. The CDR3 bases are TGTGCCAGCAGCCCGCCCGGCGGGATTCAGCATTTT. The chain joins TRBV6-5 to TRBJ1-5; D is ambiguous. The V gene's germline CDR1 is MNHEY and CDR2 SVGAGI. The CDR3 spans 12 residues. V dropped 6 bases and J dropped 13 bases, with 16 bases sitting between them.

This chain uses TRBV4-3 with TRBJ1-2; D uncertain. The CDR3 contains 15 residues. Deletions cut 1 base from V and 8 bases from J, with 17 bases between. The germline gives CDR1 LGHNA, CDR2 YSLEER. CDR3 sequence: CASSQALGQTAGYTF. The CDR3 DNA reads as TGCGCCAGCAGCCAAGCCCTCGGTCAAACAGCAGGCTACACCTTC.

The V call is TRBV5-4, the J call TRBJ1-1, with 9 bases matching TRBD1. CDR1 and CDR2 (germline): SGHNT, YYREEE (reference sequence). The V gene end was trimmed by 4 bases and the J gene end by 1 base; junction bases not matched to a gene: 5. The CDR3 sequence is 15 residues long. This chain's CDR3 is CASSDYRGPNTEAFF. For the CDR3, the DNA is TGTGCCAGCAGCGATTACAGGGGGCCGAACACTGAAGCTTTCTTT.

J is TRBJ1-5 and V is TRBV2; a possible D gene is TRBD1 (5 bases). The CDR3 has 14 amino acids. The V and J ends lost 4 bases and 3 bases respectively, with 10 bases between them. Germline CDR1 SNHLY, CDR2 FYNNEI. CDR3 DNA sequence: TGTGCCAGCAGTGTTGGGGGGACCAATCAGCCCCAGCATTTT. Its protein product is CASSVGGTNQPQHF.

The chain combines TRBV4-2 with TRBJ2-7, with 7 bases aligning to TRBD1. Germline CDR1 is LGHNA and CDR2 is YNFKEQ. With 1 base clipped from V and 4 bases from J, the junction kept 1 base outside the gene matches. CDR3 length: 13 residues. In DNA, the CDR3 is TGTGCCAGCAGCCAAGCCAGGGGGTACGAGCAGTACTTC. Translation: CASSQARGYEQYF.

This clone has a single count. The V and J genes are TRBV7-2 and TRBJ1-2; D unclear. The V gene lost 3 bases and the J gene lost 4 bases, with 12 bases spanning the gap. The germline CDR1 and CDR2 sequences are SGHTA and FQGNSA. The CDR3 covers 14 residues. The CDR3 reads CASSLDGSGYGYTF. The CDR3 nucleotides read TGTGCCAGCAGCTTGGACGGTAGTGGCTATGGCTACACCTTC.

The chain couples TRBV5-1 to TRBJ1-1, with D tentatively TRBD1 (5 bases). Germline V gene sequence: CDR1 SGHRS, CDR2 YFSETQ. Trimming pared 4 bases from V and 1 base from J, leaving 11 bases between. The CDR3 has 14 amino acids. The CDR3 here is CASSPNGGNTEAFF. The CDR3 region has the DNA TGCGCCAGCAGCCCAAACGGGGGGAACACTGAAGCTTTCTTT. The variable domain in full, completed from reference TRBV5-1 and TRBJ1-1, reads KAGVTQTPRYLIKTRGQQVTLSCSPISGHRSVSWYQQTPGQGLQFLFEYFSETQRNKGNFPGRFSGRQFSNSRSEMNVSTLELGDSALYLCASSPNGGNTEAFFGQGTRLTVV.

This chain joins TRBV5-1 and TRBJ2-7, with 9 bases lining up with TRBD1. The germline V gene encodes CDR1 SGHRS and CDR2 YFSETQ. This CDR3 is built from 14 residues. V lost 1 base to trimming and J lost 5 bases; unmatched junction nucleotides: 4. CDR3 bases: TGCGCCAGCAGCTTGTGGGGACAGGGCCACGAGCAGTACTTC. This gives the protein CASSLWGQGHEQYF.

The CDR3 sequence: CASSISGGGLYNEQFF. Here the CDR3 DNA reads TGCGCCAGCAGCATCTCTGGCGGGGGGCTTTACAATGAGCAGTTCTTC. V is TRBV5-1 and J is TRBJ2-1; 8 bases match TRBD2. Germline V lookup: CDR1 SGHRS, CDR2 YFSETQ. After removal of 4 bases from V and 4 bases from J, the junction contained 10 bases not matched to a gene. CDR3 length: 16 residues.

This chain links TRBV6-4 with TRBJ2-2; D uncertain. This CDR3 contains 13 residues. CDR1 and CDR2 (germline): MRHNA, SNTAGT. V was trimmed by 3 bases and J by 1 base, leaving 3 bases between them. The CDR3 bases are TGTGCCAGCAGTGAAGGGAACACCGGGGAGCTGTTTTTT. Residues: CASSEGNTGELFF.

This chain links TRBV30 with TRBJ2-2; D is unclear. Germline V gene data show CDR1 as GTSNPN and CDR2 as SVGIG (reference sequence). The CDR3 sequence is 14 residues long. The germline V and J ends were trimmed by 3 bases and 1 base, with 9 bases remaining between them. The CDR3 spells CAWRNAVNTGELFF. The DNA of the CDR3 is TGTGCCTGGAGGAACGCGGTGAACACCGGGGAGCTGTTTTTT.

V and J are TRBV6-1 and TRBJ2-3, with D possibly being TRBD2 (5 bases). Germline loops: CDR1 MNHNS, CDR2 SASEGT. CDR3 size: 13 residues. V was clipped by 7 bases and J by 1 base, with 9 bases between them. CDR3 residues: CASTSSGTDTQYF. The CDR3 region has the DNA TGTGCCAGCACTAGTAGCGGCACAGATACGCAGTATTTT.

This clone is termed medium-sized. CDR3 protein: CAWRLLLNTEAFF. CDR3 DNA sequence: TGTGCCTGGAGACTATTATTGAACACTGAAGCTTTCTTT. The gene calls are TRBV30 and TRBJ1-1; no definite D call. The germline V gene encodes CDR1 GTSNPN and CDR2 SVGIG (reference sequence). V shed 3 bases and J shed 0 bases, with 8 bases lying between them. The CDR3 has 13 residues.

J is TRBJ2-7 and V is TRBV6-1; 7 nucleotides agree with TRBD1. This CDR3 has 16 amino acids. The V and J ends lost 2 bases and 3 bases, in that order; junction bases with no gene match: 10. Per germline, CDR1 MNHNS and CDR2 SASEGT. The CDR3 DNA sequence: TGTGCCAGCAGTGAACCATCTTACAGGGGTATCTACGAGCAGTACTTC. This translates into CASSEPSYRGIYEQYF.

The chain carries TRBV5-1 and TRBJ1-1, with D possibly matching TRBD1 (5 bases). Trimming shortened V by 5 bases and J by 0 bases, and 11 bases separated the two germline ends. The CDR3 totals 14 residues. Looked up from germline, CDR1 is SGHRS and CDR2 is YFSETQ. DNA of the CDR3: TGCGCCAGCAGTTTTGACAGACTGAACACTGAAGCTTTCTTT. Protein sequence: CASSFDRLNTEAFF. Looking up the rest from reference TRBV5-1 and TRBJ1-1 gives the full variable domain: KAGVTQTPRYLIKTRGQQVTLSCSPISGHRSVSWYQQTPGQGLQFLFEYFSETQRNKGNFPGRFSGRQFSNSRSEMNVSTLELGDSALYLCASSFDRLNTEAFFGQGTRLTVV.

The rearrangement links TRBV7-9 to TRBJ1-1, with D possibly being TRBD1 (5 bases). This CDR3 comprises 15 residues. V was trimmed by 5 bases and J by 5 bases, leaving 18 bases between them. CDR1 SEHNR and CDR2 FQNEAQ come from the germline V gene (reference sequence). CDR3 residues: CASSADRTRHTEAFF. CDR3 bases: TGTGCCAGCAGCGCCGATAGGACAAGGCATACTGAAGCTTTCTTT.

The CDR3 DNA reads as TGTGCCAGCAGCGTAGATCCGTTGAACTATGGCTACACCTTC. This gives the protein CASSVDPLNYGYTF. This sequence joins TRBV9 and TRBJ1-2; D unresolved. V was trimmed by 0 bases and J by 2 bases, leaving 8 bases between them. The CDR3 sequence is 14 residues long. Germline V CDR1 and CDR2: SGDLS, YYNGEE.

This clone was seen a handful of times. CDR3 loop: CASSLYGGGGNEQFF. The CDR3 nucleotides are TGTGCCAGCAGTTTATATGGCGGGGGAGGCAATGAGCAGTTCTTC. The V call is TRBV28, the J call TRBJ2-1, with 7 bases identical to TRBD2. The trim removed 1 base at V and 6 bases at J, leaving 6 bases unmatched. Looked up from germline, CDR1 is MDHEN and CDR2 is SYDVKM. This CDR3 has 15 residues.

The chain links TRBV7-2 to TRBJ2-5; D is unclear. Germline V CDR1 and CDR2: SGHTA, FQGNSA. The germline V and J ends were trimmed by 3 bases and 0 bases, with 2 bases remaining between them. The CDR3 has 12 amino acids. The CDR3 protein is CASSFYQETQYF. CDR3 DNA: TGTGCCAGCAGCTTCTACCAAGAGACCCAGTACTTC.

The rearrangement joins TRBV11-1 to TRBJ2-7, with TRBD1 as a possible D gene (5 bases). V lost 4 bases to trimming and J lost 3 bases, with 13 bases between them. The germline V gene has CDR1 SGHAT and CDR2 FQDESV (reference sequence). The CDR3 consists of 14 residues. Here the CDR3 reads CASSSGHPSYEQYF. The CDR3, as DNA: TGTGCCAGCAGCTCCGGACACCCCAGCTACGAGCAGTACTTC. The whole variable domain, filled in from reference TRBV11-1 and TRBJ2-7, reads EAEVAQSPRYKITEKSQAVAFWCDPISGHATLYWYRQILGQGPELLVQFQDESVVDDSQLPKDRFSAERLKGVDSTLKIQPAELGDSAMYLCASSSGHPSYEQYFGPGTRLTVT.

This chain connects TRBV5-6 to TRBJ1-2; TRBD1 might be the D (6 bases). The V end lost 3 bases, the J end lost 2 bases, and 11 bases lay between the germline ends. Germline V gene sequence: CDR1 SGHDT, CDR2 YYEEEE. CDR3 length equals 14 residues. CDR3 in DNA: TGTGCCAGCAGCTCCGGGGACACCAACTATGGCTACACCTTC. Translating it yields CASSSGDTNYGYTF.

The CDR3, as DNA: TGTGCCAGCAGCGTAGCTGGGACAGCTCTTTCCTACGAGCAGTACTTC. Translated: CASSVAGTALSYEQYF. This rearrangement joins TRBV9 to TRBJ2-7; 7 nucleotides match TRBD1. V lost 0 bases, J lost 1 base, and 7 bases stayed unmatched. Per germline, CDR1 SGDLS and CDR2 YYNGEE. This CDR3 region has 16 residues.

CDR3 loop: CASSLATKNTEAFF. CDR3 bases: TGCGCCAGCAGCTTGGCCACTAAGAACACTGAAGCTTTCTTT. The chain links TRBV5-1 to TRBJ1-1; D remains unclear. The CDR3 consists of 14 residues. Looked up from germline, CDR1 is SGHRS and CDR2 is YFSETQ. With 0 bases removed from V and 1 base from J, the gap between germline ends came to 7 bases.

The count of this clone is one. The CDR3 spells CASSSGPGGFTDTQYF. The CDR3 DNA reads as TGTGCCAGCAGCAGCGGGCCGGGGGGTTTCACAGATACGCAGTATTTT. The genes are TRBV7-6 and TRBJ2-3; 7 nucleotides align to TRBD2. Looked up from germline, CDR1 is SGHVS and CDR2 is FNYEAQ. The CDR3 length is 16 residues. The trim removed 5 bases at V and 2 bases at J, leaving 10 bases unmatched.

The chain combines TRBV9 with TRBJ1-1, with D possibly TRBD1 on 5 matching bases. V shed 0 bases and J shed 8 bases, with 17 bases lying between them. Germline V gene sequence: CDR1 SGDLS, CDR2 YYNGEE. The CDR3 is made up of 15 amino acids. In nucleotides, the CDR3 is TGTGCCAGCAGCGTAGAAAGAGGGGCAGCATCAGAAGCTTTCTTT. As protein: CASSVERGAASEAFF. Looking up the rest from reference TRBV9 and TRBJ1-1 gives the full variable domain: DSGVTQTPKHLITATGQRVTLRCSPRSGDLSVYWYQQSLDQGLQFLIQYYNGEERAKGNILERFSAQQFPDLHSELNLSSLELGDSALYFCASSVERGAASEAFFGQGTRLTVV.